One and the same sample provided the 11 T cell receptor beta chains below, sequenced in a study of blood T cells in healthy people across ages. Next came a second PCR, run for roughly 6 to 11 cycles, which used a sample-barcoded 5' primer along with a J-beta primer mix. TCRdb recomputed calls from the 5' RACE reads with MiXCR, one row per CDR3 protein. The table records 650,000 to 1,000,000 distinct CDR3 sequences, about 34% of them present only once. Input material: blood. The receptor set was obtained from a man in his late teens or twenties in good health.

The chain employs TRBV4-1 and TRBJ1-6; D unclear. Germline CDR1 MGHRA, CDR2 YSYEKL. V was cut by 2 bases and J by 5 bases, with 13 bases left in between. The CDR3 extends over 16 amino acids. CDR3 residues: CASSQRVDSDNSPLHF. CDR3 in DNA: TGCGCCAGCAGCCAAAGAGTCGACTCGGATAATTCACCCCTCCACTTT.

This clonotype was observed a handful of times. The rearrangement joins TRBV5-1 to TRBJ2-3, with D tentatively TRBD1 or TRBD2 (5 bases each). Looked up from germline, CDR1 is SGHRS and CDR2 is YFSETQ. CDR3 length: 15 amino acids. V was clipped by 1 base and J by 5 bases, with 14 bases between them. The CDR3 DNA is TGCGCCAGCAGCTTGCCCGGGGACGGATTAGATACGCAGTATTTT. It yields the protein CASSLPGDGLDTQYF.

The chain is built from TRBV6-6 and TRBJ1-1; D may be TRBD1 (6 bases). Trimming stripped 4 bases from V and 5 bases from J, with 14 bases between. From germline, CDR1 is MNHNY and CDR2 SVGAGI (reference sequence). This CDR3 spans 14 amino acids. The CDR3 is CASSSTGTGTEAFF. The CDR3 bases are TGTGCCAGCAGTTCGACAGGAACCGGGACTGAAGCTTTCTTT.

The table lists this clonotype with a few counts. The CDR3 region has the DNA TGTGCCAGCAGTTACGTGGCAGCCTCTAATGAAAAACTGTTTTTT. Translated, it gives CASSYVAASNEKLFF. The V and J genes are TRBV6-6 and TRBJ1-4; the D is unclear. The CDR3 totals 15 residues. V dropped 2 bases and J dropped 3 bases, with 10 bases sitting between them. Germline values: CDR1 MNHNY, CDR2 SVGAGI (reference sequence).

This chain links TRBV20-1 with TRBJ1-2, with 9 bases aligning to TRBD1. There are 13 residues in the CDR3. Looked up from germline, CDR1 is DFQATT and CDR2 is SNEGSKA (reference sequence). V lost 6 bases to trimming and J lost 1 base; unmatched junction nucleotides: 3. The DNA of the CDR3 is TGCAGTGCCAAGACAGGGGGTAACTATGGCTACACCTTC. This codes for CSAKTGGNYGYTF.

This chain links TRBV6-5 with TRBJ1-2; D perhaps matches TRBD1 (6 bases). This CDR3 has 14 amino acids. V was clipped by 6 bases and J by 0 bases, with 11 bases between them. The germline V gene encodes CDR1 MNHEY and CDR2 SVGAGI. This CDR3 is CASSGQFANYGYTF. The CDR3, as DNA: TGTGCCAGCAGCGGACAGTTCGCTAACTATGGCTACACCTTC.

CDR3 in amino acids: CASSQGPKGPNTGELFF. In nucleotides, the CDR3 is TGCGCCAGCAGCCAAGGCCCCAAGGGACCGAACACCGGGGAGCTGTTTTTT. The rearrangement joins TRBV4-3 to TRBJ2-2, with D perhaps being TRBD1 or TRBD2 (5 bases each). Deletions cut 1 base from V and 0 bases from J, with 12 bases between. The germline CDR1 and CDR2 sequences are LGHNA and YSLEER. This CDR3 region has 17 residues.

The CDR3 is CASQTGGSGNTIYF. The CDR3 nucleotides read TGTGCCAGCCAAACAGGGGGCTCTGGAAACACCATATATTTT. This chain links TRBV19 with TRBJ1-3, with 8 bases matching TRBD1. The CDR3 has 14 amino acids. J lost 0 bases, V lost 9 bases, and 4 bases had no gene match. Germline V gene sequence: CDR1 LNHDA, CDR2 SQIVND (reference sequence).

Comments on this clonotype: This may be a read error, as it is one base from a much larger clone. J is TRBJ2-3 and V is TRBV29-1; tentatively, D is TRBD1 or TRBD2 (5 bases each). Germline assignment: CDR1 SQVTM and CDR2 ANQGSEA. The CDR3 length is 18 residues. Trimming removed 3 bases from V and 0 bases from J, with 22 bases in between. This CDR3 reads CSVEGPPTQSTSTDTQYF. In nucleotides, the CDR3 is TGCAGCGTTGAGGGACCACCGACTCAAAGTACTAGCACAGATACGCAGTATTTT.

In its sample, this clonotype was seen many times. V usage is TRBV7-2 and J usage is TRBJ2-7; no clear D gene. Looked up from germline, CDR1 is SGHTA and CDR2 is FQGNSA. This CDR3 has 14 amino acids. V lost 5 bases and J lost 3, with 14 bases in between. CDR3 nucleotides: TGTGCCAGCAGCCCAGAGGAGACCTACTACGAGCAGTACTTC. Translating gives CASSPEETYYEQYF. Full variable domain (missing parts from reference TRBV7-2 and TRBJ2-7): GAGVSQSPSNKVTEKGKDVELRCDPISGHTALYWYRQSLGQGLEFLIYFQGNSAPDKSGLPSDRFSAERTGGSVSTLTIQRTQQEDSAVYLCASSPEETYYEQYFGPGTRLTVT.

The V gene is TRBV10-3, the J gene TRBJ2-1; possible D gene TRBD1, 5 bases. The CDR3 is made up of 14 amino acids. Trimming left V 10 bases short and J 2 bases short, with 15 bases between. From germline, CDR1 is ENHRY and CDR2 SYGVKD. The CDR3 loop is CATLQQGPYNEQFF. The CDR3 DNA follows: TGTGCCACCCTTCAGCAGGGTCCCTACAATGAGCAGTTCTTC.